This T cell receptor beta chain was obtained from a study of beta chain features in type 1 diabetes. The study's findings and limits: In every one of the four CD4+ subsets, TCRB CDR3s were moderately but significantly shorter in Type 1 diabetes patients. Any PCR bias toward short templates would affect both groups alike.

Details on this clone: The antigen is not known.

The V gene end was trimmed by 6 bases and the J gene end by 7 bases; junction bases not matched to a gene: 6. The germline V gene encodes CDR1 SQVTM and CDR2 ANQGSEA. The CDR3 runs to 12 residues. Purity of each sorted population was above 98%. Expressed TCRB transcripts were sequenced, since all the RNA that had been isolated was reverse transcribed. Method: immunoSEQ multiplex PCR; TCRdb's copy keeps in-frame clones and lacks some. The sample consists of hundreds of thousands of clones, approximately 28% of them appearing once. The chain couples TRBV29-1 to TRBJ2-1; 7 bases match TRBD2. This clonotype was obtained from a man between 18 and 29 years old in good health. Specimen: naive CD4+ T cells from blood. The DNA of the CDR3 is TGCAGCGTGGGGGGGGACCGGAATGAGCAGTTCTTC. It yields the protein CSVGGDRNEQFF.